This passage covers 24 T cell receptor beta chains from one sample sequenced in a study of control samples from healthy donors and cancer patients. Only in-frame clones appear in the TCRdb table, and some are missing; sequencing was by immunoSEQ multiplex PCR. The sample lists about 44,000 clones; 70% were seen once. Sequences were obtained from formalin-fixed, paraffin-embedded tissue. These receptors were taken from a male donor with melanoma.

This clone came up once. The V call is TRBV7-8, the J call TRBJ2-7, with D uncertain. This CDR3 region has 14 residues. Trimming removed 2 bases from V and 0 bases from J, with 8 bases in between. CDR1 is SGHVS, CDR2 FQNEAQ, per germline. The CDR3 loop is CASSLKRGSYEQYF. The CDR3 DNA sequence: TGTGCCAGCAGCTTAAAACGAGGCTCCTACGAGCAGTACTTC.

This clone was seen only once. The rearrangement links TRBV19 to TRBJ1-2; D remains unclear. Germline V gene sequence: CDR1 LNHDA, CDR2 SQIVND (reference sequence). CDR3 length equals 13 residues. Trimming removed 3 bases at V and 2 bases at J, with 7 bases between. The CDR3 loop reads CASSMSVNYGYTF. CDR3 DNA: TGTGCCAGTAGTATGTCAGTGAACTATGGCTACACCTTC.

This chain connects TRBV3-1 (or the pseudogene TRBV3-2) to TRBJ1-5, with 12 bases that match TRBD1. Germline V CDR1 and CDR2: LGHDT, YNNKEL (reference sequence). This CDR3 is built from 15 residues. The V segment lost 3 bases and the J segment 6 bases; nucleotides outside the gene matches: 3. The CDR3, as DNA: TGTGCCAGCAGCCAGGGACAGGGGGCCGGTCAGCCCCAGCATTTT. Protein product: CASSQGQGAGQPQHF.

J is TRBJ2-1 and V is TRBV4-1; 11 bases are shared with TRBD2. This CDR3 has 17 residues. Germline CDR1 reads MGHRA; CDR2 reads YSYEKL. V was pared by 4 bases and J by 0 bases, with 5 bases of the junction left unmatched. The CDR3 DNA follows: TGCGCCAGCAGCCCGGGACTAGCGGTGAGCTCCTACAATGAGCAGTTCTTC. Protein: CASSPGLAVSSYNEQFF.

The V call is TRBV5-6, the J call TRBJ2-7; TRBD2 matches 11 bases. The trim removed 0 bases at V and 1 base at J, leaving 6 bases unmatched. Germline CDR1 is SGHDT and CDR2 is YYEEEE. This CDR3 has 17 amino acids. CDR3: CASSLGLAGRVSYEQYF. Here the CDR3 DNA reads TGTGCCAGCAGCTTGGGACTAGCGGGAAGGGTTTCCTACGAGCAGTACTTC. Complete variable domain (other parts from reference TRBV5-6 and TRBJ2-7): DAGVTQSPTHLIKTRGQQVTLRCSPKSGHDTVSWYQQALGQGPQFIFQYYEEEERQRGNFPDRFSGHQFPNYSSELNVNALLLGDSALYLCASSLGLAGRVSYEQYFGPGTRLTVT.

This clone appeared a few times. V is TRBV28 and J is TRBJ2-2; D is undetermined. Germline V CDR1 and CDR2: MDHEN, SYDVKM. Between the trimmed V and J ends, which lost 7 bases and 0 bases, there was a span of 6 bases. The CDR3 extends over 13 amino acids. The CDR3 region has the DNA TGTGCCAGCATTTCATCGAACACCGGGGAGCTGTTTTTT. As protein: CASISSNTGELFF.

This rearrangement joins TRBV7-2 to TRBJ1-5, with D perhaps matching TRBD1 (5 bases). The CDR3 runs to 16 residues. V was pared by 1 base and J by 10 bases, with 20 bases between. The V gene's germline CDR1 is SGHTA and CDR2 FQGNSA. Written as DNA, the CDR3 is TGTGCCAGCAGCTTAGGTGGAGCGACCGGCGGGGGACCCCAGCATTTT. This gives the protein CASSLGGATGGGPQHF.

The rearrangement links TRBV11-2 to TRBJ2-3; 7 positions agree with TRBD2. The V gene's germline CDR1 is SGHAT and CDR2 FQNNGV. There are 14 residues in the CDR3. J was trimmed by 5 bases and V by 4 bases; bases with no gene match: 6. CDR3 residues: CASSSRGREDTQYF. The CDR3, as DNA: TGTGCCAGCAGCTCTAGAGGGAGGGAAGATACGCAGTATTTT.

The chain couples TRBV10-1 to TRBJ1-2; a possible D gene is TRBD1 (6 bases). CDR3 length equals 17 residues. The V gene's germline CDR1 is WNHNN and CDR2 SYGVQD (reference sequence). V lost 9 bases to trimming and J lost 2 bases, with 25 bases between them. The CDR3 nucleotides are TGCGCCAGTGGCGGGGGAAGGACAGAAAAACCAAACTATGGCTACACCTTC. Amino acid sequence: CASGGGRTEKPNYGYTF.

The rearrangement uses TRBV5-5 and TRBJ1-1, with D hard to call. This CDR3 is 15 amino acids long. Per germline, CDR1 SGHKS and CDR2 YYEKEE (reference sequence). V gave up 2 bases and J gave up 3 bases, with 14 bases separating them. CDR3 nucleotide sequence: TGTGCCAGCAGCTTCATGCGAGTCTCTGACACTGAAGCTTTCTTT. This sequence encodes CASSFMRVSDTEAFF. Looking up the rest from reference TRBV5-5 and TRBJ1-1 gives the full variable domain: DAGVTQSPTHLIKTRGQQVTLRCSPISGHKSVSWYQQVLGQGPQFIFQYYEKEERGRGNFPDRFSARQFPNYSSELNVNALLLGDSALYLCASSFMRVSDTEAFFGQGTRLTVV.

V is TRBV5-5 and J is TRBJ1-6; no clear D gene. The CDR3 contains 14 residues. With 1 base removed from V and 7 bases from J, the gap between germline ends came to 9 bases. Germline CDR1 is SGHKS and CDR2 is YYEKEE (reference sequence). This chain's CDR3 is CASSLPQVNSPLHF. Here the CDR3 DNA reads TGTGCCAGCAGCTTGCCGCAAGTGAATTCACCCCTCCACTTT.

This clone was observed at least ten times. The rearrangement links TRBV19 to TRBJ1-1, with D uncertain. V was shortened by 6 bases and J by 3 bases, with 20 bases between the two germline ends. Per the germline V gene, CDR1 is LNHDA and CDR2 is SQIVND (reference sequence). CDR3 length: 16 amino acids. The CDR3 nucleotides are TGTGCCAGTAGCCCCAACTCCGGGTTCTCAGACACTGAAGCTTTCTTT. This translates into CASSPNSGFSDTEAFF.

This clone has a single count. The chain carries TRBV24-1 and TRBJ2-2; 8 bases align to TRBD1. In germline, CDR1 is KGHDR, CDR2 SFDVKD. The V gene end was trimmed by 4 bases and the J gene end by 5 bases; junction bases not matched to a gene: 8. This CDR3 has 16 residues. This CDR3 is CATSEPTGDLTGELFF. CDR3 nucleotides: TGTGCCACCAGTGAACCGACAGGGGATCTGACCGGGGAGCTGTTTTTT.

This chain connects TRBV28 to TRBJ2-2; 8 bases agree with TRBD2. V lost 2 bases, J lost 4 bases, and 9 bases stayed unmatched. CDR3 size: 17 residues. CDR1 is MDHEN, CDR2 SYDVKM, per germline. CDR3 coding DNA: TGTGCCAGCAGTTTAACAAAGACTAGCGAGATCACCGGGGAGCTGTTTTTT. Its translation is CASSLTKTSEITGELFF.

In this sample, this clone turned up once. This chain joins TRBV28 and TRBJ1-5, with D maybe TRBD1 (5 bases). Deletions cut 10 bases from V and 0 bases from J, with 10 bases between. The CDR3 spans 13 residues. In germline, CDR1 is MDHEN, CDR2 SYDVKM. The CDR3: CATGGGSNQPQHF. The CDR3 DNA reads as TGTGCCACCGGGGGGGGTAGCAATCAGCCCCAGCATTTT.

The rearrangement links TRBV28 to TRBJ1-2; no clear D gene. V was trimmed by 8 bases and J by 3 bases, leaving 4 bases between them. From germline, CDR1 is MDHEN and CDR2 SYDVKM. The CDR3 sequence is 10 residues long. CDR3: CASGYYGYTF. The CDR3 region has the DNA TGTGCCAGCGGCTACTATGGCTACACCTTC.

The chain combines TRBV4-1 with TRBJ2-7; TRBD1 matches at 8 bases. This CDR3 has 16 residues. Germline V gene data show CDR1 as MGHRA and CDR2 as YSYEKL. V was pared by 5 bases and J by 5 bases, with 14 bases of the junction left unmatched. The CDR3 coding sequence is TGCGCCAGCAGCTCGTGGAGGAGGACAGGGATAAACGAGCAGTACTTC. This gives the protein CASSSWRRTGINEQYF.

V gene TRBV11-2 combines with J gene TRBJ2-7, with unresolved D. Trimming stripped 5 bases from V and 4 bases from J, with 6 bases between. Per the germline V gene, CDR1 is SGHAT and CDR2 is FQNNGV. The CDR3 has 11 residues. The CDR3 reads CASSPGYEQYF. CDR3 DNA sequence: TGTGCCAGCAGCCCCGGGTACGAGCAGTACTTC.

On this clone itself: A much larger clone differs by one base, so this may be a read error. The V call is TRBV6-5, the J call TRBJ2-7; D may be TRBD1 (6 bases). Germline CDR1 reads MNHEY; CDR2 reads SVGAGI. Trimming took 7 bases from V and 0 from J, leaving 13 bases between them. CDR3 length: 14 residues. The CDR3 here is CASKIGGTSYEQYF. CDR3 DNA sequence: TGTGCCAGCAAAATAGGGGGAACCTCCTACGAGCAGTACTTC.

This clone was seen once. The genes are TRBV24-1 and TRBJ2-7; D is unresolved. Trimming stripped 5 bases from V and 2 bases from J, with 12 bases between. The germline gives CDR1 KGHDR, CDR2 SFDVKD. The CDR3 runs 14 residues. CDR3 bases: TGTGCCACCAGTGGGGCAGGACGACCCTACGAGCAGTACTTC. Protein: CATSGAGRPYEQYF.

This chain joins TRBV12-3 or TRBV12-4 and TRBJ1-1; no clear D gene. The V gene lost 7 bases and the J gene lost 7 bases, with 10 bases spanning the gap. The CDR3 consists of 11 residues. CDR3 DNA sequence: TGTGCCAGCACCTCGTCGGGTGAAGCTTTCTTT. Its protein product is CASTSSGEAFF.

The chain joins TRBV24-1 to TRBJ1-1; maybe TRBD1 (5 bases). The CDR3 has 14 residues. V was pared by 7 bases and J by 1 base, with 12 bases between. Germline CDR1 reads KGHDR; CDR2 reads SFDVKD. The CDR3, as DNA: TGTGCCACCAGCCGCGGGGGGACGAACACTGAAGCTTTCTTT. It is translated as CATSRGGTNTEAFF.

This clone has only one observation. The chain recombines TRBV20-1 with TRBJ2-3, with a tentative D call TRBD1 (6 bases). CDR3 length: 11 residues. The V gene's germline CDR1 is DFQATT and CDR2 SNEGSKA (reference sequence). Trimming removed 7 bases at V and 1 base at J, with 6 bases between. For the CDR3, the DNA is TGCAGTGGACAGGGCACAGATACGCAGTATTTT. This translates into CSGQGTDTQYF.

The gene calls are TRBV7-2 and TRBJ2-7; TRBD2 aligns across 8 bases. The germline gives CDR1 SGHTA, CDR2 FQGNSA. With V trimmed by 5 bases and J by 6 bases, 12 bases remained unmatched. The CDR3 spans 15 residues. The CDR3 sequence: CASSPQLIAGSEQYF. The DNA of the CDR3 is TGTGCCAGCAGCCCCCAGTTAATAGCGGGAAGCGAGCAGTACTTC. Full variable domain (missing parts from reference TRBV7-2 and TRBJ2-7): GAGVSQSPSNKVTEKGKDVELRCDPISGHTALYWYRQSLGQGLEFLIYFQGNSAPDKSGLPSDRFSAERTGGSVSTLTIQRTQQEDSAVYLCASSPQLIAGSEQYFGPGTRLTVT.